The rows below give T cell receptor beta chains drawn from one sample of a study of beta chain features in type 1 diabetes. Produced via immunoSEQ multiplex PCR; TCRdb's table is partial and in-frame only. The data show a few hundred thousand clones, with over 9.5% seen just once and about 0.01% held by the top ten. Source material: naive CD4+ T cells from blood. These TCRs come from a woman younger than 30 with type 1 diabetes. Both conserved end residues are part of each CDR3. Each record gives: CDR3 length, clone size, D gene, J gene, V gene, CDR3 protein, CDR3 DNA. D genes are given only for firm matches. Clone size appears in some rows only: once, few, many, or a class for an expanded clone.

CDR3 length: 13
clone size: -
D gene: TRBD2
J gene: TRBJ2-3
V gene: TRBV18
CDR3 protein: CASSPPAGDLQYF
CDR3 DNA: TGTGCCAGCTCACCACCAGCGGGAGATTTACAGTATTTT

CDR3 length: 13
clone size: -
D gene: -
J gene: TRBJ2-1
V gene: TRBV30
CDR3 protein: CAWSGLAYNEQFF
CDR3 DNA: TGTGCCTGGAGTGGACTAGCCTACAATGAGCAGTTCTTC

CDR3 length: 14
clone size: few
D gene: TRBD1
J gene: TRBJ1-1
V gene: TRBV5-6
CDR3 protein: CASSRDRVNTEAFF
CDR3 DNA: TGTGCCAGCAGCAGGGACAGGGTGAACACTGAAGCTTTCTTT

CDR3 length: 15
clone size: -
D gene: -
J gene: TRBJ2-1
V gene: TRBV29-1
CDR3 protein: CSVYPPGLSYNEQFF
CDR3 DNA: TGCAGCGTTTATCCACCGGGACTGAGCTACAATGAGCAGTTCTTC

CDR3 length: 17
clone size: few
D gene: TRBD1
J gene: TRBJ2-4
V gene: TRBV14
CDR3 protein: CASSHNSGPLRGNIQYF
CDR3 DNA: TGTGCCAGCAGCCATAATAGTGGCCCCCTCAGGGGGAACATTCAGTACTTC

CDR3 length: 16
clone size: -
D gene: -
J gene: TRBJ2-7
V gene: TRBV4-3
CDR3 protein: CASSQETGRSSYEQYF
CDR3 DNA: TGCGCCAGCAGCCAAGAGACAGGACGAAGCTCCTACGAGCAGTACTTC

CDR3 length: 14
clone size: few
D gene: TRBD1
J gene: TRBJ2-1
V gene: TRBV5-1
CDR3 protein: CASRTGDSYNEQFF
CDR3 DNA: TGCGCCAGCCGGACAGGTGATTCCTACAATGAGCAGTTCTTC

CDR3 length: 15
clone size: -
D gene: TRBD1
J gene: TRBJ1-2
V gene: TRBV7-2
CDR3 protein: CASSPGTAGGYGYTF
CDR3 DNA: TGTGCCAGCAGCCCTGGGACAGCGGGCGGCTATGGCTACACCTTC

CDR3 length: 15
clone size: few
D gene: -
J gene: TRBJ2-2
V gene: TRBV4-1
CDR3 protein: CASSQGGTGWGELFF
CDR3 DNA: TGCGCCAGCAGCCAAGGGGGCACCGGGTGGGGGGAGCTGTTTTTT

CDR3 length: 15
clone size: -
D gene: TRBD1
J gene: TRBJ1-5
V gene: TRBV30
CDR3 protein: CAWSRGQGKNQPQHF
CDR3 DNA: TGTGCCTGGAGTCGAGGACAGGGGAAAAATCAGCCCCAGCATTTT

CDR3 length: 14
clone size: few
D gene: TRBD1
J gene: TRBJ2-3
V gene: TRBV5-1
CDR3 protein: CASTGTGRTDTQYF
CDR3 DNA: TGCGCCAGTACCGGGACAGGGAGAACAGATACGCAGTATTTT

CDR3 length: 16
clone size: -
D gene: -
J gene: TRBJ1-4
V gene: TRBV7-8
CDR3 protein: CASTLQGTYRNEKLFF
CDR3 DNA: TGTGCCAGCACCCTTCAGGGGACCTACAGGAATGAAAAACTGTTTTTT

CDR3 length: 16
clone size: -
D gene: -
J gene: TRBJ1-2
V gene: TRBV4-3
CDR3 protein: CASSPSRPPANYGYTF
CDR3 DNA: TGCGCCAGCAGCCCTTCCCGTCCCCCGGCTAACTATGGCTACACCTTC

CDR3 length: 19
clone size: few
D gene: TRBD2
J gene: TRBJ2-3
V gene: TRBV18
CDR3 protein: CASSPGLAEPTTSTDTQYF
CDR3 DNA: TGTGCCAGCTCGCCTGGACTAGCGGAGCCTACAACTAGCACAGATACGCAGTATTTT

CDR3 length: 12
clone size: -
D gene: TRBD2
J gene: TRBJ2-7
V gene: TRBV2
CDR3 protein: CASSGGSYEQYF
CDR3 DNA: TGTGCCAGCTCGGGCGGGAGCTACGAGCAGTACTTC

CDR3 length: 15
clone size: few
D gene: TRBD2
J gene: TRBJ2-5
V gene: TRBV5-4
CDR3 protein: CASSLEAGGPETQYF
CDR3 DNA: TGTGCCAGCAGCTTGGAAGCGGGAGGGCCGGAGACCCAGTACTTC

CDR3 length: 15
clone size: few
D gene: -
J gene: TRBJ2-2
V gene: TRBV15
CDR3 protein: CATSAFRLEEGELFF
CDR3 DNA: TGTGCCACCAGCGCCTTTCGCCTCGAGGAGGGGGAGCTGTTTTTT

CDR3 length: 14
clone size: -
D gene: -
J gene: TRBJ2-3
V gene: TRBV5-4
CDR3 protein: CASSPQTNTDTQYF
CDR3 DNA: TGTGCCAGCAGCCCACAAACGAACACAGATACGCAGTATTTT

CDR3 length: 11
clone size: -
D gene: -
J gene: TRBJ2-7
V gene: TRBV20-1
CDR3 protein: CSARRTYEQYF
CDR3 DNA: TGCAGTGCTAGACGGACATACGAGCAGTACTTC

CDR3 length: 15
clone size: -
D gene: TRBD1
J gene: TRBJ1-2
V gene: TRBV4-1
CDR3 protein: CASSNQLQGAVGYTF
CDR3 DNA: TGCGCCAGCAGCAACCAATTGCAGGGGGCAGTAGGCTACACCTTC

CDR3 length: 13
clone size: -
D gene: -
J gene: TRBJ2-6
V gene: TRBV7-9
CDR3 protein: CASSHSGANVLTF
CDR3 DNA: TGTGCCAGCTCCCACTCTGGGGCCAACGTCCTGACTTTC

CDR3 length: 14
clone size: few
D gene: -
J gene: TRBJ1-4
V gene: TRBV5-1
CDR3 protein: CASSYLATNEKLFF
CDR3 DNA: TGCGCCAGCAGCTATCTCGCAACTAATGAAAAACTGTTTTTT

CDR3 length: 15
clone size: few
D gene: TRBD2
J gene: TRBJ2-1
V gene: TRBV28
CDR3 protein: CASLTTTGGPNEQFF
CDR3 DNA: TGTGCCAGCCTAACAACGACGGGAGGGCCCAATGAGCAGTTCTTC

CDR3 length: 13
clone size: -
D gene: TRBD2
J gene: TRBJ2-3
V gene: TRBV29-1
CDR3 protein: CSAGTSWTDTQYF
CDR3 DNA: TGCAGCGCTGGGACTAGTTGGACAGATACGCAGTATTTT

CDR3 length: 15
clone size: few
D gene: TRBD2
J gene: TRBJ2-1
V gene: TRBV30
CDR3 protein: CAWSTGLAGPNEQFF
CDR3 DNA: TGTGCCTGGAGCACGGGACTAGCGGGGCCCAATGAGCAGTTCTTC

CDR3 length: 15
clone size: -
D gene: TRBD2
J gene: TRBJ2-5
V gene: TRBV27
CDR3 protein: CASSLLAGSQETQYF
CDR3 DNA: TGTGCCAGCAGTTTATTAGCGGGATCTCAAGAGACCCAGTACTTC

CDR3 length: 14
clone size: -
D gene: -
J gene: TRBJ1-2
V gene: TRBV30
CDR3 protein: CAWSLVQGLYGYTF
CDR3 DNA: TGTGCCTGGAGTTTGGTACAGGGCCTCTATGGCTACACCTTC

CDR3 length: 13
clone size: -
D gene: TRBD2
J gene: TRBJ2-7
V gene: TRBV29-1
CDR3 protein: CSVLAGGPGEQYF
CDR3 DNA: TGCAGCGTTCTAGCGGGGGGGCCGGGCGAGCAGTACTTC

CDR3 length: 16
clone size: -
D gene: -
J gene: TRBJ1-2
V gene: TRBV6-5
CDR3 protein: CASSYSKRPTGAGYTF
CDR3 DNA: TGTGCCAGCAGTTACTCGAAGAGGCCGACAGGCGCAGGCTACACCTTC

CDR3 length: 15
clone size: -
D gene: TRBD1
J gene: TRBJ1-5
V gene: TRBV18
CDR3 protein: CASSPQGDALTPQHF
CDR3 DNA: TGTGCCAGCTCGCCGCAGGGGGATGCTTTGACGCCCCAGCATTTT

CDR3 length: 13
clone size: -
D gene: TRBD2
J gene: TRBJ2-3
V gene: TRBV10-3
CDR3 protein: CATNERETDTQYF
CDR3 DNA: TGTGCCACCAACGAGCGGGAGACAGATACGCAGTATTTT

CDR3 length: 19
clone size: few
D gene: TRBD2
J gene: TRBJ2-1
V gene: TRBV4-1
CDR3 protein: CASSHPPGLATFSYNEQFF
CDR3 DNA: TGCGCCAGCAGCCACCCACCGGGACTAGCGACCTTCTCCTACAATGAGCAGTTCTTC

CDR3 length: 13
clone size: -
D gene: -
J gene: TRBJ1-1
V gene: TRBV27
CDR3 protein: CASSLFVNTEAFF
CDR3 DNA: TGTGCCAGCAGTTTATTCGTGAACACTGAAGCTTTCTTT

CDR3 length: 14
clone size: few
D gene: TRBD2
J gene: TRBJ2-1
V gene: TRBV5-1
CDR3 protein: CASSTGLARNEQFF
CDR3 DNA: TGCGCCAGCAGCACAGGACTAGCAAGGAATGAGCAGTTCTTC

CDR3 length: 13
clone size: -
D gene: TRBD1
J gene: TRBJ2-3
V gene: TRBV4-1
CDR3 protein: CASSPTGVDTQYF
CDR3 DNA: TGCGCCAGCAGCCCTACAGGGGTGGATACGCAGTATTTT

CDR3 length: 15
clone size: -
D gene: -
J gene: TRBJ1-5
V gene: TRBV29-1
CDR3 protein: CSVADGTLSNQPQHF
CDR3 DNA: TGCAGCGTGGCGGACGGGACTCTAAGCAATCAGCCCCAGCATTTT

CDR3 length: 15
clone size: -
D gene: TRBD2
J gene: TRBJ2-1
V gene: TRBV27
CDR3 protein: CASSLSGTSVNEQFF
CDR3 DNA: TGTGCCAGCAGTCTCTCCGGGACTAGCGTCAATGAGCAGTTCTTC

CDR3 length: 16
clone size: -
D gene: TRBD2
J gene: TRBJ2-1
V gene: TRBV7-2
CDR3 protein: CASSHQGLAEYNEQFF
CDR3 DNA: TGTGCCAGCAGCCACCAAGGACTAGCGGAATACAATGAGCAGTTCTTC

CDR3 length: 14
clone size: -
D gene: -
J gene: TRBJ2-1
V gene: TRBV23-1
CDR3 protein: CASSRVGVYNEQFF
CDR3 DNA: TGCGCCAGCAGTCGAGTGGGAGTTTACAATGAGCAGTTCTTC

CDR3 length: 14
clone size: few
D gene: -
J gene: TRBJ1-1
V gene: TRBV13
CDR3 protein: CASSSPTRGTEAFF
CDR3 DNA: TGTGCCAGCAGTTCCCCGACCCGGGGAACCGAAGCTTTCTTT

CDR3 length: 14
clone size: few
D gene: -
J gene: TRBJ2-5
V gene: TRBV29-1
CDR3 protein: CSVRGVGARETQYF
CDR3 DNA: TGCAGCGTCCGAGGGGTGGGGGCTCGAGAGACCCAGTACTTC

CDR3 length: 12
clone size: -
D gene: -
J gene: TRBJ2-3
V gene: TRBV9
CDR3 protein: CASSVEGDTQYF
CDR3 DNA: TGTGCCAGCAGTGTGGAGGGAGATACGCAGTATTTT